These T cell receptor beta chains were read from a single sample in a study of T cell changes during pregnancy in multiple sclerosis. Some clones are missing from TCRdb's copy, which holds only in-frame ones; the method was immunoSEQ multiplex PCR. The sample shows 56,000 or so clones, approximately 91% of them seen only once. Specimen: CD4+ T cells from peripheral blood mononuclear cells, collected in the third trimester of pregnancy. Every receptor here comes from a female donor with multiple sclerosis, enrolled in a pregnancy study. Both conserved end residues are part of each CDR3. Clone size, where shown, is once, few, many, or a class for clones that have expanded.

>TRBV5-1|TRBJ2-5|-
CASSTGTKETQYF
>TRBV10-2|TRBJ1-6|-
CASSESGSYNSPLHF
>TRBV19|TRBJ1-5|-
CASSNRKGKGDQPQHF
>TRBV4-3|TRBJ2-7|once
CASSQVLESSYEQYF
>TRBV7-6|TRBJ1-2|-
CASSLGTGGAYGYTF
>TRBV11-3|TRBJ2-5|-
CASSPGSGVETQYF
>TRBV5-1|TRBJ1-3|-
CASSLGQGSSGNTIYF
>TRBV25-1|TRBJ1-4|-
CASARGGEEKLFF
>TRBV6-1|TRBJ2-7|-
CATQEWATFYEQYF
>TRBV30|TRBJ2-3|-
CAWSKIWEGASTDTQYF
>TRBV2|TRBJ1-1|-
CASRKAGGTGKTEAFF
>TRBV5-4|TRBJ2-7|-
CASSLGGGTGADYEQYF
>TRBV18|TRBJ2-2|-
CASSPAGELFF
>TRBV2|TRBJ1-6|-
CASIGRRDRDIGPLHF
>TRBV11-2|TRBJ1-5|-
CASSFSGDSNQPQHF
>TRBV18|TRBJ2-3|-
CASSPPGTRRADTQYF
>TRBV7-2|TRBJ2-1|-
CASSFTEHNEQFF
>TRBV6-5|TRBJ2-5|-
CASRPTGGETQYF
>TRBV4-2|TRBJ2-3|-
CASSQDTSGASTDTQYF
>TRBV5-1|TRBJ2-1|once
CASSLGLAGPYEQFF
>TRBV6-5|TRBJ1-1|-
CASRPTGTGETEAFF
>TRBV9|TRBJ1-3|-
CASSAKGTESSGNTIYF
>TRBV4-1|TRBJ2-3|-
CASSQGESTDTQYF
>TRBV7-9|TRBJ1-5|few
CASSLASGGMNQPQHF
>TRBV7-9|TRBJ1-1|-
CASSLPGTGVSEAFF
>TRBV7-2|TRBJ2-7|-
CASSLDRGGRTYEQYF
>TRBV7-2|TRBJ2-3|-
CAIAATASTDTQYF
>TRBV19|TRBJ1-2|-
CASTNLWTASDGYTF